Below are 19 T cell receptor beta chains sequenced from a single sample in a study of blood T cell repertoires in COVID-19. The method was immunoSEQ multiplex PCR; TCRdb's version includes in-frame clones alone and lacks a portion of them. The data contain about 130,000 clones, about 79% of them singletons. The sequenced sample consisted of peripheral blood. The receptors originated from a woman at least 80 years old with acute or convalescent COVID-19.

The V and J genes are TRBV18 and TRBJ1-5; 9 nucleotides agree with TRBD1. Germline-derived CDR1 and CDR2 are KGHSH and LQKENI. Trimming at V came to 9 bases and at J to 0 bases, leaving 12 bases not matched to a gene. CDR3 length: 17 residues. CDR3 DNA: TGTGCCAGTTCGCCGGGACAGGGAATGGTTAGCAATCAGCCCCAGCATTTT. It yields the protein CASSPGQGMVSNQPQHF.

With regard to this clone: The junction departs from the called germline gene at one end, perhaps through a read error. The V call is TRBV5-5, the J call TRBJ2-7; 7 nucleotides line up with TRBD2. This CDR3 has 11 amino acids. CDR1 is SGHKS and CDR2 is YYEKEE in the germline V gene (reference sequence). This CDR3 reads CASSLGREGPF. The CDR3 region has the DNA TGTGCCAGCAGCTTGGGCAGGGAGGGCCCCTTC.

Only a few counts were recorded for this clone. Other nucleotide sequences from this sample produce the same CDR3. The V call is TRBV2, the J call TRBJ1-5; 10 bases fit TRBD1. V trimming: 4 bases; J trimming: 4 bases; junction bases outside the gene matches: 1. The CDR3 contains 14 residues. CDR1 and CDR2 from the germline V gene are SNHLY and FYNNEI. In DNA form, the CDR3 reads TGTGCCAGCAGTGGGACAGGGGGAAATCAGCCCCAGCATTTT. Its translation is CASSGTGGNQPQHF. Filled out from reference TRBV2 and TRBJ1-5, the complete variable domain reads EPEVTQTPSHQVTQMGQEVILRCVPISNHLYFYWYRQILGQKVEFLVSFYNNEISEKSEIFDDQFSVERPDGSNFTLKIRSTKLEDSAMYFCASSGTGGNQPQHFGDGTRLSIL.

This clone was seen more than once but under ten times. The gene calls are TRBV5-1 and TRBJ1-2, with 10 positions matching TRBD1. Per germline, CDR1 SGHRS and CDR2 YFSETQ. Trimming removed 4 bases from V and 4 bases from J; junction bases left unmatched: 7. The CDR3 is made up of 15 amino acids. CDR3 region: CASSRTGGESYGYTF. The CDR3 DNA is TGCGCCAGCAGCCGGACAGGGGGAGAATCCTATGGCTACACCTTC.

The J gene is TRBJ1-1, the V gene TRBV30; weak D call: TRBD1 (6 bases). CDR3 length: 12 residues. The V and J ends lost 4 bases and 2 bases respectively, with 8 bases between them. The V gene's germline CDR1 is GTSNPN and CDR2 SVGIG (reference sequence). The DNA of the CDR3 is TGTGCCTGGAACAGGGTAAACACTGAAGCTTTCTTT. Translating it yields CAWNRVNTEAFF. The full variable domain, completed using reference TRBV30 and TRBJ1-1, is SQTIHQWPATLVQPVGSPLSLECTVEGTSNPNLYWYRQAAGRGLQLLFYSVGIGQISSEVPQNLSASRPQDRQFILSSKKLLLSDSGFYLCAWNRVNTEAFFGQGTRLTVV.

V usage is TRBV4-1 and J usage is TRBJ2-5, with 7 positions matching TRBD1. J lost 7 bases, V lost 2 bases, and 10 bases had no gene match. The CDR3 totals 15 residues. Germline V gene lookup returns CDR1 MGHRA and CDR2 YSYEKL. This CDR3 is CASSQISGTDGTQYF. The CDR3 bases are TGCGCCAGCAGCCAAATATCCGGGACAGATGGGACCCAGTACTTC.

The gene calls are TRBV27 and TRBJ2-7, with a possible D match to TRBD1 (5 bases). V was cut by 2 bases and J by 6 bases, with 23 bases left in between. This CDR3 has 17 residues. The germline CDR1 and CDR2 sequences are MNHEY and SMNVEV (reference sequence). The CDR3 DNA reads as TGTGCCAGCAGTTTAAGCCCCCCCAGGGAAGGCCTCCCCGAGCAGTACTTC. Its protein is CASSLSPPREGLPEQYF.

V usage is TRBV2 and J usage is TRBJ2-3; 8 bases line up with TRBD2. V lost 0 bases and J lost 1; bases outside the gene matches: 3. This CDR3 comprises 16 residues. The V gene's germline CDR1 is SNHLY and CDR2 FYNNEI. CDR3 in DNA: TGTGCCAGCAGTGAAGCAAGGCGGGGGGGCACAGATACGCAGTATTTT. This sequence encodes CASSEARRGGTDTQYF.

The count of this clone is one. The chain employs TRBV5-1 and TRBJ2-1, with 9 positions matching TRBD1. Unmatched junction bases numbered 12, after V lost 4 bases and J lost 4 bases. The CDR3 runs 17 residues. Germline assignment: CDR1 SGHRS and CDR2 YFSETQ. CDR3 in amino acids: CASSLNPGQGQYNEQFF. CDR3 coding DNA: TGCGCCAGCAGCCTGAATCCGGGACAGGGCCAGTACAATGAGCAGTTCTTC.

This clone turned up a few times. The chain uses TRBV7-3 and TRBJ1-1, with unresolved D. The CDR3 is 13 amino acids. V was clipped by 2 bases and J by 2 bases, with 6 bases between them. Germline CDR1 is SGHTA and CDR2 is FQGTGA. Written as DNA, the CDR3 is TGTGCCAGCAGCTTATACAGCAACACTGAAGCTTTCTTT. Protein product: CASSLYSNTEAFF.

The rearrangement links TRBV2 to TRBJ1-2; 8 bases fit TRBD1. Per germline, CDR1 SNHLY and CDR2 FYNNEI. Unmatched junction bases numbered 7, after V lost 5 bases and J lost 8 bases. The CDR3 runs to 13 residues. Here the CDR3 reads CASSPQGARGYTF. Written as DNA, the CDR3 is TGTGCCAGCAGTCCTCAGGGGGCCCGGGGCTACACCTTC.

The chain uses TRBV5-1 and TRBJ2-5; tentatively, D is TRBD1 (7 bases). The CDR3 contains 15 residues. Trimming took off 4 bases at V and 4 bases at J, with 17 bases between the two ends. In germline, CDR1 is SGHRS, CDR2 YFSETQ. CDR3 coding DNA: TGCGCCAGCAGCCTAGCGACGGCAGGGGGAGAGACCCAGTACTTC. It specifies CASSLATAGGETQYF.

The chain recombines TRBV3-1 (or the pseudogene TRBV3-2) with TRBJ2-3; 7 bases are a match to TRBD1. Germline V gene sequence: CDR1 LGHDT, CDR2 YNNKEL (reference sequence). The trim removed 3 bases at V and 5 bases at J, leaving 11 bases unmatched. The CDR3 covers 16 residues. The DNA of the CDR3 is TGTGCCAGCAGCCAGTATAACAGGGGAAGCTTAGATACGCAGTATTTT. Translation gives CASSQYNRGSLDTQYF.

The V and J genes are TRBV19 and TRBJ1-1; D possibly corresponds to TRBD1 (6 bases). CDR1 and CDR2 (germline): LNHDA, SQIVND (reference sequence). V lost 5 bases to trimming and J lost 1 base, with 14 bases between them. The CDR3 spans 15 residues. The CDR3 sequence is CASSPRGTGNTEAFF. The DNA for the CDR3 is TGTGCCAGTAGTCCCAGGGGAACAGGGAACACTGAAGCTTTCTTT.

This clone appeared once. J is TRBJ2-7 and V is TRBV6-5; 7 bases align to TRBD1. The CDR3 runs to 13 residues. V trimming: 6 bases; J trimming: 4 bases; junction bases outside the gene matches: 6. The germline V gene encodes CDR1 MNHEY and CDR2 SVGAGI. CDR3 protein: CASSSGTDYEQYF. The CDR3 coding sequence is TGTGCCAGCAGCTCCGGGACAGATTACGAGCAGTACTTC.

The chain recombines TRBV4-1 with TRBJ2-5, with D uncertain. This CDR3 has 13 residues. Germline loops: CDR1 MGHRA, CDR2 YSYEKL. V gave up 6 bases and J gave up 2 bases, with 10 bases separating them. CDR3 sequence (DNA): TGCGCCAGCAGTAGGAGAAGACAAGAGACCCAGTACTTC. This translates into CASSRRRQETQYF.

This sequence joins TRBV9 and TRBJ1-4; 8 nucleotides align to TRBD1. Germline V gene data show CDR1 as SGDLS and CDR2 as YYNGEE. The CDR3 has 16 amino acids. The V segment lost 4 bases and the J segment 4 bases; nucleotides outside the gene matches: 9. The CDR3 nucleotides read TGTGCCAGCAGCACGAGACAGGGGCTTGGTAATGAAAAACTGTTTTTT. It encodes CASSTRQGLGNEKLFF.

The V call is TRBV11-3, the J call TRBJ2-3; D call uncertain. The CDR3 is made up of 14 amino acids. CDR1 SGHNT and CDR2 YENEEA come from the germline V gene. V shed 1 base and J shed 2 bases, with 7 bases lying between them. The CDR3 spells CASSLGPNTDTQYF. The CDR3 DNA reads as TGTGCCAGCAGCTTAGGCCCTAACACAGATACGCAGTATTTT.

This sequence joins TRBV19 and TRBJ2-7; TRBD1 agrees at 12 bases. V was clipped by 4 bases and J by 4 bases; unmatched bases: 5. The CDR3 sequence is 15 residues long. In germline, CDR1 is LNHDA, CDR2 SQIVND (reference sequence). The CDR3 loop reads CASSKEGQGAYEQYF. Here the CDR3 DNA reads TGTGCCAGTAGTAAGGAGGGACAGGGGGCTTACGAGCAGTACTTC.